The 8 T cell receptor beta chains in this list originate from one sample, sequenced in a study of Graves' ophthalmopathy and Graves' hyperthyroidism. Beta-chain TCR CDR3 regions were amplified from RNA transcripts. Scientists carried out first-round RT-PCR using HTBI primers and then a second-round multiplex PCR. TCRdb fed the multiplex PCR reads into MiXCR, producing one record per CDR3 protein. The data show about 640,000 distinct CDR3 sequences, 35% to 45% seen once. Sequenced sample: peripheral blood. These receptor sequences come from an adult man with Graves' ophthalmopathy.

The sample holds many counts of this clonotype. CDR3 loop: CSGLKGYF. As DNA, the CDR3 is TGCAGCGGCCTTAAGGGGTACTTC. The gene calls are TRBV29-1 and TRBJ2-7, with D uncertain. V shed 7 bases and J shed 12 bases, with 10 bases lying between them. The CDR3 is 8 residues long. CDR1 and CDR2 (germline): SQVTM, ANQGSEA.

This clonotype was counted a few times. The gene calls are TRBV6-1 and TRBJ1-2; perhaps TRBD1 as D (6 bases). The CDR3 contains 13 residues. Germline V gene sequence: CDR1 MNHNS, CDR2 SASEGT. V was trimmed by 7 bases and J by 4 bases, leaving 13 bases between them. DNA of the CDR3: TGTGCCAGCATCCCGGACAGAAGCTATGGCTACACCTTC. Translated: CASIPDRSYGYTF.

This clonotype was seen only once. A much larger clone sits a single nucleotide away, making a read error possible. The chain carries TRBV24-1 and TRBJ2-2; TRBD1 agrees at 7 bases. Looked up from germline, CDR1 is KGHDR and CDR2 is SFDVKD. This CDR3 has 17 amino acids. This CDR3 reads CATGDSPGTENTGELFF. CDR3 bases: TGTGCCACCGGTGATTCGCCGGGGACAGAAAACACCGGGGAGCTGTTTTTT.

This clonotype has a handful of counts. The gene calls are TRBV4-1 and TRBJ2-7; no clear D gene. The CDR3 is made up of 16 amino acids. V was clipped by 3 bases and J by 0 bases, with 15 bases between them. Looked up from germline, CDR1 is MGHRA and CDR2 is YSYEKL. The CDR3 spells CASSQSLGHGSYEQYF. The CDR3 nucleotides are TGCGCCAGCAGCCAGTCCTTGGGTCACGGCTCCTACGAGCAGTACTTC.

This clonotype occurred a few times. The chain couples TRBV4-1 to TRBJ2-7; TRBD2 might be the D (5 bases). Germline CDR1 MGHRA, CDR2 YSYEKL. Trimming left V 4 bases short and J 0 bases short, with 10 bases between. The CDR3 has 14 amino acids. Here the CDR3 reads CASSPSRGSYEQYF. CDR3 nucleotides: TGCGCCAGCAGCCCTAGCCGGGGCTCCTACGAGCAGTACTTC.

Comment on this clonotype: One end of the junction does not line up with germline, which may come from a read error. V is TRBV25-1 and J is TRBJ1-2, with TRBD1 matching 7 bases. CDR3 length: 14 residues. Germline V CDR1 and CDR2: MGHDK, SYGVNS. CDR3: CATSQTGLTYGYTF. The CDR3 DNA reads TGTGCCACCAGTCAGACAGGGTTGACCTATGGCTACACCTTC.

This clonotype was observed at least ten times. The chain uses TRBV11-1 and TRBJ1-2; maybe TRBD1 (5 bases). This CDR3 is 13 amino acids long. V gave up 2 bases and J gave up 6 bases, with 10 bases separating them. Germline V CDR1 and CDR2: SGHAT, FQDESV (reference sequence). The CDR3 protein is CASSLFRGDGYTF. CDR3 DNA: TGTGCCAGCAGCTTATTTAGAGGGGATGGCTACACCTTC.

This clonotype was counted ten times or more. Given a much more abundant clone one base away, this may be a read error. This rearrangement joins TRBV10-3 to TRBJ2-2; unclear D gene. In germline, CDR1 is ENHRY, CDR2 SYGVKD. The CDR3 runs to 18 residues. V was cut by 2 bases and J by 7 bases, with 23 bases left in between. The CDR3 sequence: CAISEPTPGETRIGELFF. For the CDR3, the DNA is TGTGCCATCAGTGAGCCGACCCCGGGTGAGACGCGGATCGGGGAGCTGTTTTTT.